The source of this TCR beta chain is a study of a mutant IDH1 vaccine in newly diagnosed glioma. Across the whole study: The treated group averaged 40.4 years old and was about 60% male, around 38% female.

This CDR3 has 14 residues. V was shortened by 1 base and J by 3 bases, with 7 bases between the two germline ends. Germline CDR1 SGDLS, CDR2 YYNGEE. Details on this clone: Its target is not known.

Measured with immunoSEQ multiplex PCR; TCRdb has only the in-frame clones, and not every one. The sample yields about 30,000 clones, roughly 80% seen once. The study's findings and limits: A vaccine-induced immune response developed in approximately 94% of the patients. Pseudoprogression seemed unrelated to changes in top peripheral T cell clonotypes.

Time point here: baseline, week 1 (first vaccination visit). The sample's treatment: pre-vaccination baseline after standard-of-care therapy. The astrocytomas were IDH1-mutant, ATRX-negative, and WHO grade 3 or 4. The source is a man aged 30-40 years with glioma. V gene TRBV9 combines with J gene TRBJ1-4, with TRBD1 as a possible D gene (6 bases). The sample was PBMCs, taken from a glioma patient treated with radiotherapy, temozolomide or both. CDR3 protein: CASSVTGSNEKLFF. For the CDR3, the DNA is TGTGCCAGCAGCGTAACAGGGTCTAATGAAAAACTGTTTTTT.